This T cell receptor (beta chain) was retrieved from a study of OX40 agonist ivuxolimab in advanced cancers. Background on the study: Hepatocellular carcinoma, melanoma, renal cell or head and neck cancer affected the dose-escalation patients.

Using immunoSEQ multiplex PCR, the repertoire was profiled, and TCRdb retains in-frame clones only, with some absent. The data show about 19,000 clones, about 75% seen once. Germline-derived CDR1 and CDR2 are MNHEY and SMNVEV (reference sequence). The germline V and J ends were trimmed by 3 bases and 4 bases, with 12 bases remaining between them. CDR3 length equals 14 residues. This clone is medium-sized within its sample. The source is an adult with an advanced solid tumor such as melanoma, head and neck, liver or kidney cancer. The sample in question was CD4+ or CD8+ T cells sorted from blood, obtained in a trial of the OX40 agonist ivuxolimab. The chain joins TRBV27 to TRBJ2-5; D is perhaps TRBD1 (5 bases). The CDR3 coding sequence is TGTGCCAGCAGTTTGAAGGGGTGGGGAGAGACCCAGTACTTC. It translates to CASSLKGWGETQYF.